This entry is about one TCR beta chain. Its antigen is currently not known. Within one base of it there is no much larger clone, and no base qualities were kept. Relative to germline, V is 3 bases shorter and J is 3 bases shorter, with 9 bases between their ends. CDR1 and CDR2 (MGHDK, SYGVNS) derive from the germline V gene. The CDR3 runs 13 amino acids, cysteine and phenylalanine included. The read is trimmed to its CDR3 DNA, 39 bases read in frame from base 1. This record belongs to a study of T cell changes during pregnancy in multiple sclerosis (dated by TCRdb to about 2019). Broadly, across the study: The study examined how the T cell repertoire changed over the course of pregnancy in women with multiple sclerosis.

Library preparation used the immunoSEQ multiplex PCR assay. Drawn from immuneACCESS, this table holds only the in-frame rearrangements with V and J called that TCRdb kept. Clones are partly lost; checked studies trace under half to an unresolved V gene and leave the rest unexplained. This sample lists tens of thousands of clones; more than 85% were detected once. The leading ten clones occupy less than 5.5% of the sample. Specimen: CD8+ T cells from peripheral blood mononuclear cells, collected before pregnancy. The chain couples TRBV25-1 to TRBJ2-7; TRBD1 is perhaps the D gene, given 6 matching bases. This receptor was obtained from a female donor with multiple sclerosis, enrolled in a pregnancy study. The CDR3 loop reads CASSDLQGYEQYF. The nucleotides read TGTGCCAGCAGTGATCTACAGGGCTACGAGCAGTACTTC.